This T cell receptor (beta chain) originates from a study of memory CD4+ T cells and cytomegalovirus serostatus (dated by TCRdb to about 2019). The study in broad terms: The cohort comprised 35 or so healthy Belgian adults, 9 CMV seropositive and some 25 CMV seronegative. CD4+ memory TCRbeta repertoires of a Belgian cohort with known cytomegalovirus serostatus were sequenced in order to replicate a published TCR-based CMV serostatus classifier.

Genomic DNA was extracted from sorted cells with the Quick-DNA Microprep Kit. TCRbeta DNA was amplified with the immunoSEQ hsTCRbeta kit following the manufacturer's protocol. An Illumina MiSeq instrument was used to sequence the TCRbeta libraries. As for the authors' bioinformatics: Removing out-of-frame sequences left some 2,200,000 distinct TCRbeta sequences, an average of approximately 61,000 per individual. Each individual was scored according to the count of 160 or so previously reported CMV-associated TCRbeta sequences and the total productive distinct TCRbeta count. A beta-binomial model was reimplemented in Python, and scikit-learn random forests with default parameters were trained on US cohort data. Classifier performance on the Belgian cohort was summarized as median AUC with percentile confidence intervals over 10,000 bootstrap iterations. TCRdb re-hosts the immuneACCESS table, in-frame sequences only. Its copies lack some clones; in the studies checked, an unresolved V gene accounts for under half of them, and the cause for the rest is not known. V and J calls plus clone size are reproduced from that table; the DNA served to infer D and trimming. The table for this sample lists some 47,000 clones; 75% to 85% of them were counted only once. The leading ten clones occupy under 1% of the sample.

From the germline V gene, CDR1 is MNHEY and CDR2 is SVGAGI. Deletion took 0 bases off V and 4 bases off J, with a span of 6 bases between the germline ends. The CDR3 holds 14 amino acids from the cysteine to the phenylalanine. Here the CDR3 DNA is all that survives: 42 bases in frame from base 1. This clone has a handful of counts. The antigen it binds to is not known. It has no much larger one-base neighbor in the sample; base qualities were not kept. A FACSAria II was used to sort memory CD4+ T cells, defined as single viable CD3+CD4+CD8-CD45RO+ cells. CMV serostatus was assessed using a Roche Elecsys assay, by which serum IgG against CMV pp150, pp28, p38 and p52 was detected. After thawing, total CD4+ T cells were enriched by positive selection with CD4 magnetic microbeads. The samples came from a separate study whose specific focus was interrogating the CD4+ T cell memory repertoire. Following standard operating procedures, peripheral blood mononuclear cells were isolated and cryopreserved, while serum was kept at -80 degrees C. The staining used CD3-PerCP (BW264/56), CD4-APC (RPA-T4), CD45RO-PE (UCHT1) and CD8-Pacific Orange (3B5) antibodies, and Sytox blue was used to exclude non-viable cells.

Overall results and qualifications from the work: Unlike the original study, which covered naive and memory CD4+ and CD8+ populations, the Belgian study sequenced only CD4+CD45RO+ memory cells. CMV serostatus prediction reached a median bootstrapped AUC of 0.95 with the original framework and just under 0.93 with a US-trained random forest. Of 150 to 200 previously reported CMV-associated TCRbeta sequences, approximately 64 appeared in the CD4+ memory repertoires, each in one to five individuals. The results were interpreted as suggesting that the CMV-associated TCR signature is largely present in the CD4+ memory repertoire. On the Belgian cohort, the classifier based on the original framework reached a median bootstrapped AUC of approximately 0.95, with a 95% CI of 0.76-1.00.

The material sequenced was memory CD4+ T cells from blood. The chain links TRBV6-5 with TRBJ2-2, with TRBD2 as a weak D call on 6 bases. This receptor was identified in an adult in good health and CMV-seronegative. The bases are TGTGCCAGCAGTTACTCGGGGGGCACCGGGGAGCTGTTTTTT. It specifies CASSYSGGTGELFF.